This T cell receptor beta chain was found in a study of cytomegalovirus exposure and HLA in healthy donors. General study points: Clonal expansion, a later analysis showed, was greater in HLA-associated TCR beta chains than in equally common others. An apparent linkage of common viral pathogens to several of the most significant clusters emerged in a later analysis.

The PCR employed 60 Vbeta primers together with 13 Jbeta primers. Profiled with immunoSEQ multiplex PCR; TCRdb holds only in-frame clones, not every one. The sample consists of fewer than 65,000 clones, around 77% of them appearing once. This CDR3 is 15 amino acids long. Germline V gene data show CDR1 as SEHNR and CDR2 as FQNEAQ (reference sequence). V lost 2 bases, J lost 3 bases, and 13 bases lay in between. This clone has just a few counts. Its antigen is unknown. The chain has TRBV7-9 and TRBJ1-2; no clear D gene. The receptor comes from a woman in her forties in good health and CMV-seropositive. Sequencing input: PBMCs. In DNA, the CDR3 is TGTGCCAGCAGCTTACATACTGGAGGCGACTATGGCTACACCTTC. Amino acid sequence: CASSLHTGGDYGYTF.